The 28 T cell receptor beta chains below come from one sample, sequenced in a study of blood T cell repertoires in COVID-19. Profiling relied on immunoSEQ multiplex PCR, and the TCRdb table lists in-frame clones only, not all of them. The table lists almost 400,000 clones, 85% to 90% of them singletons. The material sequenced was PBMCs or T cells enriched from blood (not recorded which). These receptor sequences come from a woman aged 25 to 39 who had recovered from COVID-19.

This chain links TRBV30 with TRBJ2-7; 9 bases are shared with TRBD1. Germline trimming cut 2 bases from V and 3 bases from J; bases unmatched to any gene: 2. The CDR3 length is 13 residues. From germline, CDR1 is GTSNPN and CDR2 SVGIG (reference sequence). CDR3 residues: CAWSRDRDYEQYF. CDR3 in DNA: TGTGCCTGGAGTCGGGACAGGGACTACGAGCAGTACTTC.

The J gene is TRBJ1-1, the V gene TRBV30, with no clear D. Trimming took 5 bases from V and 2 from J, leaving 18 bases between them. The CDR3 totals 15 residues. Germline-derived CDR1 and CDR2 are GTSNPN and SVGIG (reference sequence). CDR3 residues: CAWGRAQRGNTEAFF. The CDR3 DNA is TGTGCCTGGGGGCGGGCCCAGCGGGGTAACACTGAAGCTTTCTTT.

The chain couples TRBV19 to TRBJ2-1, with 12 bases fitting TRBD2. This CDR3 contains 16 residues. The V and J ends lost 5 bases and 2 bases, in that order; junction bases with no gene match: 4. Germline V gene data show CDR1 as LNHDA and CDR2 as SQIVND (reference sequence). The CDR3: CASSQTSGRAYNEQFF. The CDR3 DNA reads TGTGCCAGTAGTCAGACTAGCGGGAGAGCCTACAATGAGCAGTTCTTC.

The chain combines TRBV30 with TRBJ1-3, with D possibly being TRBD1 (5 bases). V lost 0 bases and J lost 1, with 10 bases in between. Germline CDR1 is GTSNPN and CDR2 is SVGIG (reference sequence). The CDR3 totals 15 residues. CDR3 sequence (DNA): TGTGCCTGGAGTGTTCTTGCAGGGTCTGGAAACACCATATATTTT. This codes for CAWSVLAGSGNTIYF.

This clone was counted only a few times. The CDR3 protein is CSVVSRASDTEAFF. The CDR3 region has the DNA TGCAGCGTAGTCTCCAGGGCTTCGGACACTGAAGCTTTCTTT. The chain recombines TRBV29-1 with TRBJ1-1, with D perhaps matching TRBD1 (5 bases). CDR3 length: 14 amino acids. Germline V CDR1 and CDR2: SQVTM, ANQGSEA. Trimming stripped 6 bases from V and 3 bases from J, with 17 bases between.

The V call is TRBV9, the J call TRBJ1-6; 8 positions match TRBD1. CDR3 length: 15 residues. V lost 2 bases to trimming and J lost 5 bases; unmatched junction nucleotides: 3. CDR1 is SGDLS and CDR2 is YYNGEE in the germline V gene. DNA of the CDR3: TGTGCCAGCAGCGTCGCGACAGGGGATAATTCACCCCTCCACTTT. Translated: CASSVATGDNSPLHF.

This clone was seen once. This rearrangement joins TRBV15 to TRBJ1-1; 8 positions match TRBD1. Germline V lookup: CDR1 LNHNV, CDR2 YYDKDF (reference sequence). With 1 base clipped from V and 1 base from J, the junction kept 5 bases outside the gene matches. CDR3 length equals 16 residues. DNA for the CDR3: TGTGCCACCAGCAGAGGATACAGGGGGGAGAACACTGAAGCTTTCTTT. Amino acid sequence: CATSRGYRGENTEAFF. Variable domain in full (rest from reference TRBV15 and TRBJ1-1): DAMVIQNPRYQVTQFGKPVTLSCSQTLNHNVMYWYQQKSSQAPKLLFHYYDKDFNNEADTPDNFQSRRPNTSFCFLDIRSPGLGDTAMYLCATSRGYRGENTEAFFGQGTRLTVV.

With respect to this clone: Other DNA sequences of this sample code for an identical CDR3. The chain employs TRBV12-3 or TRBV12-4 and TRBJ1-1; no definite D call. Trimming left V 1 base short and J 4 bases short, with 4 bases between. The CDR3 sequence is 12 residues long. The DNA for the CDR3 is TGTGCCAGCAGTTTAGTCAGCACTGAAGCTTTCTTT. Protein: CASSLVSTEAFF.

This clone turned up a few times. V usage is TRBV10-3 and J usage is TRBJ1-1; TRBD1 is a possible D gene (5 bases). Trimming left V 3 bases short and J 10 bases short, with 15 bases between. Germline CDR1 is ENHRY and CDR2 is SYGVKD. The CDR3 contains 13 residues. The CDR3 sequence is CAISDPIIGGAFF. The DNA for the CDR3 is TGTGCCATCAGTGACCCGATTATCGGGGGAGCTTTCTTT.

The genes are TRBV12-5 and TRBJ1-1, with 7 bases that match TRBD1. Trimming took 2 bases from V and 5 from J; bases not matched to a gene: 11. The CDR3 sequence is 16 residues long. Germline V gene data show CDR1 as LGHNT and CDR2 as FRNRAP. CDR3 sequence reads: CASGLLTGNHGTEAFF. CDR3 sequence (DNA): TGTGCTAGTGGTTTGCTGACAGGGAACCACGGGACTGAAGCTTTCTTT.

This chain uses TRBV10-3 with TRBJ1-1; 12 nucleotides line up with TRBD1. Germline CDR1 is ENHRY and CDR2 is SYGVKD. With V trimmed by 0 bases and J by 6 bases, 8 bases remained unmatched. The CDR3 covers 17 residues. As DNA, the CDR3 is TGTGCCATCAGTGAGTCAACCCCGGGACAGGGGGCCTCTGAAGCTTTCTTT. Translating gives CAISESTPGQGASEAFF.

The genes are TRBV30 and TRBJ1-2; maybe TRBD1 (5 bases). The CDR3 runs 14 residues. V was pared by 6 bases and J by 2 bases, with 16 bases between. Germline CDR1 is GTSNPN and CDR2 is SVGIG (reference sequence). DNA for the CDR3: TGTGCCTGTTCAATCCTGGACACAAACTATGGCTACACCTTC. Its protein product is CACSILDTNYGYTF.

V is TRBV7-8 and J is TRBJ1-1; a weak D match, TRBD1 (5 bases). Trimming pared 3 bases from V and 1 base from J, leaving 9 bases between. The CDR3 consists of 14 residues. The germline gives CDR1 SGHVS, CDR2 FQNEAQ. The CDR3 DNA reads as TGTGCCAGCAGCTTTGGACATGGGAACACTGAAGCTTTCTTT. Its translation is CASSFGHGNTEAFF.

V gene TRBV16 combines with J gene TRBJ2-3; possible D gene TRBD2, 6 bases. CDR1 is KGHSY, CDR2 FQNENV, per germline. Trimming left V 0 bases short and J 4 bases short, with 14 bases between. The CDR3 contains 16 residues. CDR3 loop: CASSQSLGTSADTQYF. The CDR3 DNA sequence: TGTGCCAGCAGCCAATCGCTGGGGACTTCGGCAGATACGCAGTATTTT. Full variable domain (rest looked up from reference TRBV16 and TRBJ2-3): GEEVAQTPKHLVRGEGQKAKLYCAPIKGHSYVFWYQQVLKNEFKFLISFQNENVFDETGMPKERFSAKCLPNSPCSLEIQATKLEDSAVYFCASSQSLGTSADTQYFGPGTRLTVL.

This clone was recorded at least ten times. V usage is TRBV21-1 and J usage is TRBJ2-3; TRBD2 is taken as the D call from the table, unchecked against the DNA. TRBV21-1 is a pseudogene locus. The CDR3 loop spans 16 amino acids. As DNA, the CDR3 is TGTGCCAGCAGCAAAGACGGCGGTAACTCCACAGATACGCAGTATTTT. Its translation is CASSKDGGNSTDTQYF.

The CDR3 loop is CASSLQGNTDTQYF. CDR3 DNA sequence: TGTGCCAGCAGTTTACAGGGGAACACAGATACGCAGTATTTT. This chain joins TRBV27 and TRBJ2-3; the D gene is possibly TRBD1 (6 bases). Germline V gives CDR1 MNHEY, CDR2 SMNVEV (reference sequence). Trimming stripped 2 bases from V and 2 bases from J, with 8 bases between. The CDR3 contains 14 residues.

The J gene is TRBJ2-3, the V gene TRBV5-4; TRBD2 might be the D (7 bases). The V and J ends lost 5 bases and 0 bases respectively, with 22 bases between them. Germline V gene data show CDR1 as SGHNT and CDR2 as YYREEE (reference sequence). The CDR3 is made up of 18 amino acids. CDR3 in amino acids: CASSYNILGGGSTDTQYF. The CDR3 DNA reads TGTGCCAGCAGTTACAATATATTGGGCGGGGGCAGCACAGATACGCAGTATTTT.

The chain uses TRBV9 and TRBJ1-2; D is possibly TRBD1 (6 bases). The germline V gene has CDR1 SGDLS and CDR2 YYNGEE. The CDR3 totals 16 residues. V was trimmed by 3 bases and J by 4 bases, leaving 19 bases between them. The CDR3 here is CASSEGSGVGTYGYTF. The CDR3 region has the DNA TGTGCCAGCAGCGAGGGATCAGGGGTAGGGACCTATGGCTACACCTTC.

Written as DNA, the CDR3 is TGTGCCAGCAGCCAAGCGGGACTCTCCTACGAGCAGTACTTC. Its protein product is CASSQAGLSYEQYF. The rearrangement uses TRBV6-5 and TRBJ2-7; 7 bases are shared with TRBD2. The CDR3 consists of 14 residues. V dropped 6 bases and J dropped 0; count of bases not matched to a gene: 5. The germline V gene encodes CDR1 MNHEY and CDR2 SVGAGI.

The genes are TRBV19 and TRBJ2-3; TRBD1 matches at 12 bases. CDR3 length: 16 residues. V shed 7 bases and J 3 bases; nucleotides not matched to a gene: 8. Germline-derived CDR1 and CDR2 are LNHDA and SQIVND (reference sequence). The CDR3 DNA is TGTGCCAGTACGAAACCGGGACAGGGGGCAACAGATACGCAGTATTTT. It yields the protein CASTKPGQGATDTQYF.

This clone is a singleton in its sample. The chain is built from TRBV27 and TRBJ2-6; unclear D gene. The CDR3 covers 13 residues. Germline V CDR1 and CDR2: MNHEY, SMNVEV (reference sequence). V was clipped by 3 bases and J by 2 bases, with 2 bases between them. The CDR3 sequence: CASSFTGANVLTF. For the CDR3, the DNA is TGTGCCAGCAGTTTCACTGGGGCCAACGTCCTGACTTTC. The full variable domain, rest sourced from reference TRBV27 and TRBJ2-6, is EAQVTQNPRYLITVTGKKLTVTCSQNMNHEYMSWYRQDPGLGLRQIYYSMNVEVTDKGDVPEGYKVSRKEKRNFPLILESPSPNQTSLYFCASSFTGANVLTFGAGSRLTVL.

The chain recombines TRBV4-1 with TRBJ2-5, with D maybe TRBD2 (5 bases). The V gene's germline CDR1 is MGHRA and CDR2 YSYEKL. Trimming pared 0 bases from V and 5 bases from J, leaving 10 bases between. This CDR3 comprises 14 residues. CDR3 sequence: CASSQDVAGETQYF. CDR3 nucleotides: TGCGCCAGCAGCCAAGATGTGGCGGGCGAGACCCAGTACTTC.

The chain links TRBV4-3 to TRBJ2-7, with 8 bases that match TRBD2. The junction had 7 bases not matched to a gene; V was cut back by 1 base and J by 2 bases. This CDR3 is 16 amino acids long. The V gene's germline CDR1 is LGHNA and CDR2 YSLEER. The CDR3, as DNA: TGCGCCAGCAGCCAAGCGGCTAGCGGGCGAGCCTACGAGCAGTACTTC. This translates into CASSQAASGRAYEQYF.

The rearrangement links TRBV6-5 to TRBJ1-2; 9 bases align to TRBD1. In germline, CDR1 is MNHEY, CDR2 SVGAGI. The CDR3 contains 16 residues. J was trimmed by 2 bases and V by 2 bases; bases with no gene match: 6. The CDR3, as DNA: TGTGCCAGCAGTTACGGGGGGACAGGGAAGAACTATGGCTACACCTTC. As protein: CASSYGGTGKNYGYTF.

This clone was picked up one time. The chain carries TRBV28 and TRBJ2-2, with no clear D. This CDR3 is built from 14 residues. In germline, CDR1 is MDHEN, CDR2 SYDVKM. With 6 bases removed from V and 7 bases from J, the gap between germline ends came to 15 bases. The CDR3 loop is CASSSLADGGELFF. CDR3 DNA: TGTGCCAGCAGCTCTCTGGCCGATGGCGGGGAGCTGTTTTTT.

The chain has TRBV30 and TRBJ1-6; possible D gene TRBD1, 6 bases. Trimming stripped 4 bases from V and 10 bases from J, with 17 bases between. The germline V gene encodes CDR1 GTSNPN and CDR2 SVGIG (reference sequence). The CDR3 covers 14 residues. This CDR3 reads CAWNPDSGLSPLHF. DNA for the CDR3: TGTGCCTGGAACCCGGACAGTGGGTTGTCACCCCTCCACTTT.

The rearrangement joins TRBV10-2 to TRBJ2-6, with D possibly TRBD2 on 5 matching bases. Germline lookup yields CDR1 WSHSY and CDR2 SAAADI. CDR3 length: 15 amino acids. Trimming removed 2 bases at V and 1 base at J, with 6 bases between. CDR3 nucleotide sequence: TGCGCCAGCAGTGAGCTAGCATCTGGGGCCAACGTCCTGACTTTC. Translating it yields CASSELASGANVLTF.

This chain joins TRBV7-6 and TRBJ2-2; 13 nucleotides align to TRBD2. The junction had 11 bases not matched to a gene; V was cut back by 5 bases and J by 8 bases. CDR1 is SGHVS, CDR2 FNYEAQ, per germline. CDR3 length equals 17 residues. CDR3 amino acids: CASSRQGLAGLAGELFF. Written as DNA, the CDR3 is TGTGCCAGCAGCCGCCAGGGACTAGCGGGGCTTGCGGGGGAGCTGTTTTTT.